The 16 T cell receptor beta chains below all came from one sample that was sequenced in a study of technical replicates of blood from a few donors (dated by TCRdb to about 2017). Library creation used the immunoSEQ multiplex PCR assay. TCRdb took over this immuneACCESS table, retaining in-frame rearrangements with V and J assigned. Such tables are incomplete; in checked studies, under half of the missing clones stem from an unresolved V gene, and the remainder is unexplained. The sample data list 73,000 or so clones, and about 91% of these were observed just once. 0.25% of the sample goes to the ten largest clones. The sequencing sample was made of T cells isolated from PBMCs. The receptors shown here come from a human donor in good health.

The CDR3 DNA follows: TGTGCCAGCTCACTCAAATTTTCCAGGGACAATCAGCCCCAGCATTTT. Protein product: CASSLKFSRDNQPQHF. J is TRBJ1-5 and V is TRBV18; tentative D call: TRBD1 (5 bases). Deletions cut 4 bases from V and 3 bases from J, with 16 bases between. The CDR3 is 16 residues long. Germline CDR1 reads KGHSH; CDR2 reads LQKENI.

CDR3 nucleotides: TGTGCCAGCAGCCCGGGACTCCCCACAGATACGCAGTATTTT. This sequence encodes CASSPGLPTDTQYF. V usage is TRBV7-2 and J usage is TRBJ2-3; D may be TRBD2 (6 bases). The CDR3 contains 14 residues. V lost 5 bases to trimming and J lost 2 bases, with 11 bases between them. Germline assignment: CDR1 SGHTA and CDR2 FQGNSA.

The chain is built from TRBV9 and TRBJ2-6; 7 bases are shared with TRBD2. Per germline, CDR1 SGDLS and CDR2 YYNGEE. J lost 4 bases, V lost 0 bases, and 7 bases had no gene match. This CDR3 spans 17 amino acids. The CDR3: CASSVGEGLEGANVLTF. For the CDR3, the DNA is TGTGCCAGCAGCGTAGGGGAGGGTCTTGAGGGGGCCAACGTCCTGACTTTC.

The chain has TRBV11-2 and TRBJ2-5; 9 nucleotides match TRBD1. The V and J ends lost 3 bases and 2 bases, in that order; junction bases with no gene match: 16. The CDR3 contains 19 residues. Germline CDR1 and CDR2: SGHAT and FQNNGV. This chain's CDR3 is CASSFYPTGGTTVQETQYF. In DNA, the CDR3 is TGTGCCAGCAGCTTTTACCCGACAGGGGGAACGACTGTACAAGAGACCCAGTACTTC.

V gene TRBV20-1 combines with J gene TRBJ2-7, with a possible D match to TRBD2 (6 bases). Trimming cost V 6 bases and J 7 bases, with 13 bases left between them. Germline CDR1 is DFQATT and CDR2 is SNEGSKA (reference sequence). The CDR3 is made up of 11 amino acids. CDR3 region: CSAPREWEQYF. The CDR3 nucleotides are TGCAGTGCCCCCCGGGAGTGGGAGCAGTACTTC.

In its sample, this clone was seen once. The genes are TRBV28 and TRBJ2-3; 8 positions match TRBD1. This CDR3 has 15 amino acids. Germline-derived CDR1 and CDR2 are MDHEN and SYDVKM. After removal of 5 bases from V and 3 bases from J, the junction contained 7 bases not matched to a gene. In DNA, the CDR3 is TGTGCCAGCAGTCGCGGACAGGGTGGGACAGATACGCAGTATTTT. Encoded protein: CASSRGQGGTDTQYF.

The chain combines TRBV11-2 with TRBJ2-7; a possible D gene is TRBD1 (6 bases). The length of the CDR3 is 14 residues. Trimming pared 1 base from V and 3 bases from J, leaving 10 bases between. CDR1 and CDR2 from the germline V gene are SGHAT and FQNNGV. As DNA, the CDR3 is TGTGCCAGCAGCTTAGTCAGGGGACGCTACGAGCAGTACTTC. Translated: CASSLVRGRYEQYF.

DNA for the CDR3: TGTGCCAGCAGTTTATTCAGGGGCGGTCTAGGGTATGGCTACACCTTC. It is translated as CASSLFRGGLGYGYTF. The J gene is TRBJ1-2, the V gene TRBV27; a possible D gene is TRBD1 (6 bases). There are 16 residues in the CDR3. Germline assignment: CDR1 MNHEY and CDR2 SMNVEV (reference sequence). The V gene lost 1 base and the J gene lost 5 bases, with 17 bases spanning the gap.

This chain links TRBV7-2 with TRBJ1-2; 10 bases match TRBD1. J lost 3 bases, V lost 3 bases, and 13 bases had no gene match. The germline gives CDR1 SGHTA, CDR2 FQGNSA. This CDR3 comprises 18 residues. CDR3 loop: CASSFPWDRGRPDYGYTF. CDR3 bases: TGTGCCAGCAGCTTTCCTTGGGACAGGGGACGTCCGGACTATGGCTACACCTTC.

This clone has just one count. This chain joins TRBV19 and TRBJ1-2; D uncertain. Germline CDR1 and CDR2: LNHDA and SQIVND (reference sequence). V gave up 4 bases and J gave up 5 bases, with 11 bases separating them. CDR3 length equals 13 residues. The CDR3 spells CASSKGPGYGYTF. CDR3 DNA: TGTGCCAGTAGTAAAGGACCGGGGTATGGCTACACCTTC.

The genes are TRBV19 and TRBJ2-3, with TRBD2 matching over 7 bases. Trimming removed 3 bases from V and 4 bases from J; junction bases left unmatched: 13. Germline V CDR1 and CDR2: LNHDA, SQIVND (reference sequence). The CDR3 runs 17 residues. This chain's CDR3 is CASSMALGGGSSDTQYF. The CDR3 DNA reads TGTGCCAGTAGTATGGCTCTAGGTGGCGGGAGCTCAGATACGCAGTATTTT.

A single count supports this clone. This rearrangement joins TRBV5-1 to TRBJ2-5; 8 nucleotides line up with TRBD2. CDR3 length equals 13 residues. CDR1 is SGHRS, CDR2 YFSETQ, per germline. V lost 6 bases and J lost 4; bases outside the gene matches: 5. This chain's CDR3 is CASNSGGAETQYF. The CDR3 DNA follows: TGCGCCAGCAATTCCGGGGGGGCAGAGACCCAGTACTTC.

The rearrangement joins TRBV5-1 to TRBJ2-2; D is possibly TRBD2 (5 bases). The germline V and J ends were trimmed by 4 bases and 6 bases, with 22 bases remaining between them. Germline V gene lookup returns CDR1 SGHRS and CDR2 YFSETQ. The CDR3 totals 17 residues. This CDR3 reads CASSPAFGGSLSGELFF. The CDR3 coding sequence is TGCGCCAGCAGCCCGGCCTTTGGTGGGAGTTTATCCGGGGAGCTGTTTTTT.

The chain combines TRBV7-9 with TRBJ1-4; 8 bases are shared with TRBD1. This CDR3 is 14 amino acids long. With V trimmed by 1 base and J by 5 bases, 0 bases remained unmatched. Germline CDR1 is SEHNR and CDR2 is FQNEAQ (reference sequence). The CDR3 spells CASSLGTGNEKLFF. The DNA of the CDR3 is TGTGCCAGCAGCTTAGGGACAGGGAATGAAAAACTGTTTTTT.

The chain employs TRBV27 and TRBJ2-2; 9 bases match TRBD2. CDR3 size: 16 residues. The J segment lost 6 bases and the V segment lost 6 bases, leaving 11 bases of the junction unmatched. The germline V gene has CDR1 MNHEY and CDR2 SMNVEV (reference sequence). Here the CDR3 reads CASSPTGTSIPGELFF. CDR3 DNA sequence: TGTGCCAGCAGCCCCACCGGGACTAGCATCCCCGGGGAGCTGTTTTTT.

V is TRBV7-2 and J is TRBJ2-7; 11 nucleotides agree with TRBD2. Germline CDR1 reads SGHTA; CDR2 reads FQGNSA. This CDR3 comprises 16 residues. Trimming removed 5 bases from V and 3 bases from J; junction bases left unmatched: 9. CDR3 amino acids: CASSRTSGRYNYEQYF. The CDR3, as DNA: TGTGCCAGCAGCCGCACTAGCGGGAGATATAACTACGAGCAGTACTTC. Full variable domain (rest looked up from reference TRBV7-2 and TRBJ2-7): GAGVSQSPSNKVTEKGKDVELRCDPISGHTALYWYRQSLGQGLEFLIYFQGNSAPDKSGLPSDRFSAERTGGSVSTLTIQRTQQEDSAVYLCASSRTSGRYNYEQYFGPGTRLTVT.